This T cell receptor beta chain was captured in a study of T cell responses to AZD1222 COVID-19 vaccine. Findings and caveats of the study: Once two AZD1222 doses were given, Spike-specific TCR breadth and depth went up. The CD4 TCRs associated with vaccination extended across spike and predominated at 160-218 and 743-854. All repertoire sampling was performed exclusively after the peak T cell response.

The data were produced by immunoSEQ multiplex PCR, yet TCRdb's version contains in-frame clones alone and is incomplete. The sample contains 150,000 to 200,000 clones, roughly 92% of which appear only once. The V gene lost 3 bases and the J gene lost 0 bases, with 24 bases spanning the gap. The CDR3 length is 20 residues. Germline V lookup: CDR1 MDHEN, CDR2 SYDVKM. About this clone: Its antigen is unknown.

J is TRBJ2-4 and V is TRBV28; D is ambiguous. The material sequenced was peripheral blood, taken 28 days after the second AZD1222 dose. The sequence came from an adult who received the AZD1222 COVID-19 vaccine. The CDR3 sequence: CASSFSTTARGWIAKNIQYF. For the CDR3, the DNA is TGTGCCAGCAGTTTCTCGACAACGGCGCGAGGTTGGATAGCCAAAAACATTCAGTACTTC. The entire variable domain, with the rest obtained from reference TRBV28 and TRBJ2-4, is as follows: DVKVTQSSRYLVKRTGEKVFLECVQDMDHENMFWYRQDPGLGLRLIYFSYDVKMKEKGDIPEGYSVSREKKERFSLILESASTNQTSMYLCASSFSTTARGWIAKNIQYFGAGTRLSVL.